This T cell receptor beta chain derives from a study of cytomegalovirus exposure and HLA in healthy donors. Turning to the study itself: Approximately 190 million T cells yielded approximately 100 million unique TCR beta sequences, as an earlier analysis found. The study's findings and limits: Roughly uniform sequencing depth across donors was assumed, possibly incorrectly. A later analysis linked a missense variant in DCLRE1C to the trimming of TCR beta V and J genes.

The PCR employed 60 Vbeta primers together with 13 Jbeta primers. TCRdb keeps only in-frame clones here, not all; method: immunoSEQ multiplex PCR. The sample lists some 140,000 clones; roughly 80% were seen once. Germline CDR1 and CDR2: ENHRY and SYGVKD. The CDR3 runs 14 residues. The V gene lost 6 bases and the J gene lost 0 bases, with 11 bases spanning the gap. With respect to this clone: Its antigen is not known.

The chain has TRBV10-3 and TRBJ1-1; tentatively, D is TRBD1 (5 bases). The clonotype was recovered from a man aged 18-30 years in good health and CMV-seronegative. The sequenced material came from PBMCs. CDR3 DNA: TGTGCCATCAGATTGACAGCTGTGAACACTGAAGCTTTCTTT. Translated, it gives CAIRLTAVNTEAFF.